The source of this T cell receptor (beta chain) is a study of cytomegalovirus exposure and HLA in healthy donors. PCR involved 60 Vbeta and 13 Jbeta primers. Generated by immunoSEQ multiplex PCR, the TCRdb table keeps only in-frame clones and is missing some. The table lists about 200,000 clones, about 82% of them singletons, with 2.9% in the top ten. The CDR3 is 15 residues long. V was cut by 4 bases and J by 2 bases, with 14 bases left in between. The V gene's germline CDR1 is SGHNT and CDR2 YYREEE (reference sequence). Broader study findings: Earlier results showed most TCR beta V segments being productive about 87% or about 30% of the time.

As regards this clone: Its antigen is not identified.

The rearrangement links TRBV5-4 to TRBJ2-3; D possibly corresponds to TRBD2 (7 bases). This receptor was obtained from a young man in good health and CMV-seronegative. The source material was PBMCs. CDR3 sequence reads: CASSPSAGATDTQYF. The CDR3 coding sequence is TGTGCCAGCAGCCCCTCGGCGGGGGCCACAGATACGCAGTATTTT.